This T cell receptor beta chain is drawn from a study of cytomegalovirus exposure and HLA in healthy donors. Overall study: Of the donors genotyped, about 390 in all, 80% to 85% fell in the Caucasian-associated ancestry cluster.

In regard to this clone: Antigen unknown.

PCR primers comprised 60 Vbeta and 13 Jbeta primers. Assay used: immunoSEQ multiplex PCR; TCRdb lists only in-frame clones, some missing. This sample's clone table lists roughly 150,000 clones. General observations from the study: Researchers catalogued about 150 TCR beta chains as cytomegalovirus-associated.

CDR1 and CDR2 from the germline V gene are MDHEN and SYDVKM. Germline trimming cut 7 bases from V and 2 bases from J; bases unmatched to any gene: 10. This CDR3 has 15 residues. The clonotype comes from a woman between 45 and 65 years old in good health and CMV-seronegative. V usage is TRBV28 and J usage is TRBJ2-7; 8 nucleotides line up with TRBD2. Sequenced input: PBMCs. The CDR3 sequence is CASNPGGTRTYEQYF. The DNA of the CDR3 is TGTGCCAGCAACCCCGGGGGGACTAGGACCTACGAGCAGTACTTC.